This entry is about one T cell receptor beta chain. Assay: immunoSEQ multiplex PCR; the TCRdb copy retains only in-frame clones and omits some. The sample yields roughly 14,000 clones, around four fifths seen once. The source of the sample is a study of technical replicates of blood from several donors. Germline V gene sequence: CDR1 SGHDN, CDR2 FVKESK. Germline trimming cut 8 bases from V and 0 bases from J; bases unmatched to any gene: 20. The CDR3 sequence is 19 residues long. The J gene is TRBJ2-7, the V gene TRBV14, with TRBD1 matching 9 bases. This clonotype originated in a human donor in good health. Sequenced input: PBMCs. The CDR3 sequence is CASAAPAGQGRSRSYEQYF. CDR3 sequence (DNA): TGTGCCAGCGCCGCGCCGGCGGGACAGGGCAGGTCGCGCTCCTACGAGCAGTACTTC. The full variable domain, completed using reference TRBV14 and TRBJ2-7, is EAGVTQFPSHSVIEKGQTVTLRCDPISGHDNLYWYRRVMGKEIKFLLHFVKESKQDESGMPNNRFLAERTGGTYSTLKVQPAELEDSGVYFCASAAPAGQGRSRSYEQYFGPGTRLTVT.